This TCR beta chain was found in a study of cytotoxic CD8 clonotypes in ibrutinib-treated CLL (dated by TCRdb to the early 2020s). As for the study more broadly: The cohort had eleven to twelve relapsed/refractory and more than 14 treatment-naive patients; some 17 were IGHV unmutated. Response samples were obtained after a median of around eleven months of treatment, with a range of about 6 to 36 months. Responses were partial in some 24 patients and complete in 2; after median around 68 months follow-up, some 15 stayed in remission and around 12 progressed. On average, each sample yielded 255,043 productive templates and 94,082 productive rearrangements. Cryopreserved peripheral blood mononuclear cells were obtained before treatment, at response, and at either sustained remission or disease progression. Longitudinal samples were obtainable from about 30% of the roughly 86 participants in the trial. Overall study outcomes, separate from this receptor: Sampling times were not matched between sustained-remission and progressing patients, and lymph node repertoires were not studied. Clonality increased at ibrutinib response, stayed stable in sustained remission, and fell back toward baseline at progression. Public clonotypes were rare and either shrank or stayed stable during treatment, and the rise in clonality at ibrutinib response reflected expansion of private clonotypes. Baseline clonality exceeded that of age-matched healthy donors and correlated strongly with circulating CD8+ T-cell counts.

Cut back by 2 bases and 6 bases, the V and J ends lie 11 bases apart. Spanning cysteine to phenylalanine, the CDR3 consists of 14 amino acids. This entry keeps only the CDR3 DNA: 42 bases, framed from base 1. CDR1 and CDR2 are drawn from the germline V gene: SGHTA, FQGNSA. For TCR beta library preparation, 2 to 2.5 micrograms of genomic DNA were isolated from cryopreserved PBMCs. Longitudinal blood samples from CLL patients on ibrutinib monotherapy were analyzed using high-throughput TCR beta sequencing. The patients took part in an open-label, single-center phase 2 trial of ibrutinib monotherapy. The table lists this clone with a count of one. Its binding antigen is unknown. No base quality values were provided; no much bigger clone lies one nucleotide off. The goal of deep resolution MiSeq sequencing was a depth between 1 in 1 million and 1 in 200,000 T cells, and coverage averaged 10x per clonotype. TCR beta libraries were generated with the immunoSEQ hsTCRB Kit. Processing in the source paper ran as follows. ImmunoSEQ Data Assistant and ImmunoSEQ Analyzer were used for data analysis, and V, D and J genes were assigned according to IMGT definitions. Clonality, which ranges from 0 to 1, was calculated as one minus the normalized Shannon entropy of productive rearrangement frequencies. Only overrepresented clonotypes making up at least 0.05% of each patient's repertoire were included in the public clonotype analysis. Around 13 age-matched healthy donor repertoires from immuneACCESS were used as controls for clonality. Here the immuneACCESS table is served through TCRdb, limited to in-frame sequences with V and J called. Missing clones are a known gap in these copies; in checked studies unresolved V genes cover under half, and the rest lacks a known reason. V and J calls and clone size are as listed in that table; D and trimming were resolved from the DNA. Across this sample there are tens of thousands of clones, with around 70% seen only once. The top ten hold 25% to 35% of the sample.

The sequenced sample was PBMCs, obtained before ibrutinib treatment. Recombination linked TRBV7-2 to TRBJ1-5; the D gene cannot be resolved reliably. The clonotype was recovered from a human donor with chronic lymphocytic leukemia. The CDR3 region has the sequence CASSLHPRGQPQHF. The sequenced DNA: TGTGCCAGCAGCTTACATCCGCGGGGTCAGCCCCAGCATTTT.